Shown below are 25 T cell receptor beta chains from a single sample sequenced in a study of T cell responses to AZD1222 COVID-19 vaccine (TCRdb year 2021). The time point tag for this specimen amounts to: baseline before first vaccination. Library generation was performed with the immunoSEQ multiplex PCR assay. In TCRdb, the immuneACCESS table is reduced to in-frame sequences with V and J assigned. These tables do not hold every clone; where another copy was compared, an unresolved V gene accounts for under half, and the others remain unexplained. For this sample the table gives 95,000 to 130,000 clones, of which around 90% were detected only once. The ten largest clones represent approximately 10% of the sample. Sequenced material: peripheral blood, taken on day 0 of AZD1222 vaccination. Receptor source: an adult in good health.

The chain joins TRBV7-8 to TRBJ1-1; a possible D gene is TRBD1 (6 bases). Germline CDR1 reads SGHVS; CDR2 reads FQNEAQ. The V gene lost 2 bases and the J gene lost 3 bases, with 16 bases spanning the gap. The CDR3 has 16 residues. The CDR3 loop is CASSLRFQGLDTEAFF. CDR3 coding DNA: TGTGCCAGCAGCTTAAGGTTCCAGGGGCTGGACACTGAAGCTTTCTTT.

The genes are TRBV18 and TRBJ1-1; unclear D gene. The germline V and J ends were trimmed by 3 bases and 3 bases, with 8 bases remaining between them. Germline CDR1 KGHSH, CDR2 LQKENI. The CDR3 has 13 amino acids. The CDR3 DNA follows: TGTGCCAGCTCACCCCCTGGGTACACTGAAGCTTTCTTT. This translates into CASSPPGYTEAFF.

The chain uses TRBV7-2 and TRBJ1-5; D might be TRBD1 (5 bases). CDR1 is SGHTA and CDR2 is FQGNSA in the germline V gene. There are 15 residues in the CDR3. The V end lost 1 base, the J end lost 2 bases, and 9 bases lay between the germline ends. The CDR3 region is CASSLGGARNQPQHF. The CDR3, as DNA: TGTGCCAGCAGCTTAGGTGGGGCCCGCAATCAGCCCCAGCATTTT.

This rearrangement joins TRBV24-1 to TRBJ2-7; tentatively, D is TRBD1 (5 bases). Germline CDR1 and CDR2: KGHDR and SFDVKD. The CDR3 length is 14 residues. Trimming stripped 1 base from V and 5 bases from J, with 11 bases between. The CDR3, as DNA: TGTGCCACCAGTGATTTCAGAGCAGGGAACGAGCAGTACTTC. Residues: CATSDFRAGNEQYF.

This clone occurred a few times. The chain carries TRBV19 and TRBJ1-5; no clear D gene. The germline gives CDR1 LNHDA, CDR2 SQIVND (reference sequence). Trimming took off 0 bases at V and 5 bases at J, with 8 bases between the two ends. The CDR3 is made up of 14 amino acids. Here the CDR3 DNA reads TGTGCCAGTAGTATAGAAGGAGGGTATCAGCCCCAGCATTTT. This encodes CASSIEGGYQPQHF.

The V call is TRBV7-9, the J call TRBJ2-2, with a weak D call TRBD1 (5 bases). Germline CDR1 is SEHNR and CDR2 is FQNEAQ (reference sequence). CDR3 size: 14 residues. Trimming shortened V by 2 bases and J by 6 bases, and 10 bases separated the two germline ends. The CDR3, as DNA: TGTGCCAGCAGCTTACGGGCAGGGTCCGGGGAGCTGTTTTTT. It is translated as CASSLRAGSGELFF.

The rearrangement links TRBV6-5 to TRBJ1-1, with D uncertain. Germline V gene sequence: CDR1 MNHEY, CDR2 SVGAGI. Trimming removed 3 bases from V and 1 base from J, with 6 bases in between. There are 13 residues in the CDR3. CDR3 in amino acids: CASSYGRNTEAFF. The CDR3 coding sequence is TGTGCCAGCAGTTATGGACGGAACACTGAAGCTTTCTTT.

This clone was recorded only once. The chain has TRBV12-3 or TRBV12-4 and TRBJ1-5; D might be TRBD1 (5 bases). Trimming cost V 6 bases and J 6 bases, with 12 bases left between them. The CDR3 consists of 13 residues. CDR3 bases: TGTGCCAGCAGGCCGGGGGAAGCTCAGCCCCAGCATTTT. Protein: CASRPGEAQPQHF.

This clone was observed a few times. The V gene is TRBV27, the J gene TRBJ2-2; 7 bases are shared with TRBD1. Trimming cost V 6 bases and J 0 bases; bases outside gene matches: 4. Germline lookup yields CDR1 MNHEY and CDR2 SMNVEV (reference sequence). The CDR3 consists of 15 residues. The CDR3 spells CASRQGISNTGELFF. The DNA for the CDR3 is TGTGCCAGCAGACAGGGGATATCGAACACCGGGGAGCTGTTTTTT.

The rearrangement joins TRBV7-3 to TRBJ1-1, with TRBD1 identical over 10 bases. The CDR3 is made up of 15 amino acids. J was trimmed by 7 bases and V by 5 bases; bases with no gene match: 10. CDR1 is SGHTA and CDR2 is FQGTGA in the germline V gene. The DNA of the CDR3 is TGTGCCAGCAGCGGGACAGGGGCCCACCCCGGTGAAGCTTTCTTT. This codes for CASSGTGAHPGEAFF. The entire variable domain, with the rest obtained from reference TRBV7-3 and TRBJ1-1, is as follows: GAGVSQTPSNKVTEKGKYVELRCDPISGHTALYWYRQSLGQGPEFLIYFQGTGAADDSGLPNDRFFAVRPEGSVSTLKIQRTERGDSAVYLCASSGTGAHPGEAFFGQGTRLTVV.

V and J are TRBV7-9 and TRBJ1-1, with 8 nucleotides matching TRBD1. V shed 4 bases and J 4 bases; nucleotides not matched to a gene: 8. The CDR3 sequence is 15 residues long. From germline, CDR1 is SEHNR and CDR2 FQNEAQ (reference sequence). CDR3 nucleotide sequence: TGTGCCAGCAGCTCAAGGACAGGGCCCAGCACTGAAGCTTTCTTT. Its protein product is CASSSRTGPSTEAFF.

This clone has a handful of counts. The V gene is TRBV19, the J gene TRBJ1-4, with TRBD1 identical over 7 bases. V shed 1 base, J shed 12 bases, and the junction held 11 bases outside the gene matches. Germline V gene lookup returns CDR1 LNHDA and CDR2 SQIVND (reference sequence). This CDR3 is 15 amino acids long. CDR3: CASSIVTGAYGQLFF. The CDR3 DNA sequence: TGTGCCAGTAGTATAGTCACAGGGGCCTATGGCCAACTGTTTTTT. Using reference TRBV19 and TRBJ1-4 for the parts outside the CDR3, the full variable domain is DGGITQSPKYLFRKEGQNVTLSCEQNLNHDAMYWYRQDPGQGLRLIYYSQIVNDFQKGDIAEGYSVSREKKESFPLTVTSAQKNPTAFYLCASSIVTGAYGQLFFGSGTQLSVL.

This sequence joins TRBV5-1 and TRBJ1-2; unclear D gene. Germline CDR1 is SGHRS and CDR2 is YFSETQ. V gave up 4 bases and J gave up 8 bases, with 12 bases separating them. CDR3 length equals 12 residues. The CDR3 DNA reads TGCGCCAGCAGCCTTACAGCGGACGGCTACACCTTC. It yields the protein CASSLTADGYTF.

The rearrangement links TRBV7-8 to TRBJ2-2, with D maybe TRBD1 (5 bases). Germline CDR1 is SGHVS and CDR2 is FQNEAQ. The CDR3 consists of 12 residues. V was clipped by 5 bases and J by 8 bases, with 9 bases between them. DNA for the CDR3: TGTGCCAGCAGCCGTGCAGGGGGGGAGCTGTTTTTT. Protein sequence: CASSRAGGELFF.

This CDR3 reads CASSFSSGQFYGYTF. In DNA form, the CDR3 reads TGTGCCAGCAGTTTCTCCTCCGGACAGTTCTATGGCTACACCTTC. The chain carries TRBV28 and TRBJ1-2, with D possibly matching TRBD1 (6 bases). V was trimmed by 3 bases and J by 4 bases, leaving 15 bases between them. Looked up from germline, CDR1 is MDHEN and CDR2 is SYDVKM. The CDR3 has 15 residues.

This chain connects TRBV5-5 to TRBJ1-5; TRBD1 might be the D (6 bases). The length of the CDR3 is 15 residues. Trimming left V 3 bases short and J 3 bases short, with 13 bases between. Germline V gene data show CDR1 as SGHKS and CDR2 as YYEKEE (reference sequence). CDR3 amino acids: CASSWRGGVNQPQHF. CDR3 bases: TGTGCCAGCAGCTGGAGAGGGGGAGTCAATCAGCCCCAGCATTTT.

The rearrangement joins TRBV15 to TRBJ1-6, with D unresolved. CDR1 and CDR2 from the germline V gene are LNHNV and YYDKDF (reference sequence). CDR3 length equals 14 residues. V was cut by 2 bases and J by 10 bases, with 12 bases left in between. CDR3 loop: CATSRLGRVSPLHF. In nucleotides, the CDR3 is TGTGCCACCAGCAGACTTGGACGAGTCTCACCCCTCCACTTT.

The chain carries TRBV4-3 and TRBJ2-5; no definite D call. The V and J ends lost 0 bases and 5 bases respectively, with 7 bases between them. Germline V CDR1 and CDR2: LGHNA, YSLEER. The CDR3 runs to 13 residues. In DNA form, the CDR3 reads TGCGCCAGCAGCCAAGATCGGGTGGAGACCCAGTACTTC. Translation gives CASSQDRVETQYF.

The table lists this clone with a count of one. The genes are TRBV6-5 and TRBJ1-2, with D possibly being TRBD1 (6 bases). This CDR3 has 14 amino acids. Germline V gives CDR1 MNHEY, CDR2 SVGAGI. Trimming took off 4 bases at V and 2 bases at J, with 11 bases between the two ends. CDR3 sequence: CASSSGQINYGYTF. The CDR3 DNA sequence: TGTGCCAGCAGTTCCGGACAGATAAACTATGGCTACACCTTC.

The rearrangement joins TRBV2 to TRBJ1-2; weak D call: TRBD1 (5 bases). The ends were cut back, 8 bases at V and 5 bases at J, with 9 bases in the middle. In germline, CDR1 is SNHLY, CDR2 FYNNEI. CDR3 length: 11 residues. The CDR3 DNA reads as TGTGCCAGCCGCAGGGAATATGGCTACACCTTC. This translates into CASRREYGYTF.

The V call is TRBV19, the J call TRBJ1-5; perhaps TRBD1 as D (5 bases). Germline values: CDR1 LNHDA, CDR2 SQIVND (reference sequence). Deletions cut 8 bases from V and 6 bases from J, with 14 bases between. CDR3 length equals 13 residues. This CDR3 reads CASGSGLGQPQHF. CDR3 nucleotide sequence: TGTGCCAGTGGTTCAGGGTTAGGTCAGCCCCAGCATTTT.

This rearrangement joins TRBV18 to TRBJ1-1; perhaps TRBD1 as D (5 bases). Trimming pared 3 bases from V and 0 bases from J, leaving 11 bases between. This CDR3 spans 15 amino acids. Germline values: CDR1 KGHSH, CDR2 LQKENI. The CDR3 protein is CASSPPGGLNTEAFF. The CDR3 DNA sequence: TGTGCCAGCTCACCCCCCGGGGGTCTGAACACTGAAGCTTTCTTT. Filled out from reference TRBV18 and TRBJ1-1, the complete variable domain reads NAGVMQNPRHLVRRRGQEARLRCSPMKGHSHVYWYRQLPEEGLKFMVYLQKENIIDESGMPKERFSAEFPKEGPSILRIQQVVRGDSAAYFCASSPPGGLNTEAFFGQGTRLTVV.

This chain connects TRBV4-2 to TRBJ2-1; D gene ambiguous. Per the germline V gene, CDR1 is LGHNA and CDR2 is YNFKEQ. The length of the CDR3 is 16 residues. Trimming removed 7 bases at V and 0 bases at J, with 16 bases between. The CDR3 DNA sequence: TGTGCCAGCACCCTCCACAGAGGCGGCTCCTACAATGAGCAGTTCTTC. It yields the protein CASTLHRGGSYNEQFF.

This chain links TRBV24-1 with TRBJ2-7; D remains unclear. The CDR3 totals 12 residues. Trimming took off 7 bases at V and 4 bases at J, with 10 bases between the two ends. The germline V gene has CDR1 KGHDR and CDR2 SFDVKD. The CDR3 DNA reads TGTGCCACCAGGACAAATGCATACGAGCAGTACTTC. Amino acid sequence: CATRTNAYEQYF.

The chain employs TRBV5-8 and TRBJ1-1; 8 bases are a match to TRBD1. The germline CDR1 and CDR2 sequences are SGHTS and YDEGEE. This CDR3 comprises 14 residues. Trimming at V came to 5 bases and at J to 8 bases, leaving 11 bases not matched to a gene. CDR3 DNA: TGTGCCAGCAGTCGAGGACAGGGCGGCATGGAAGCTTTCTTT. It specifies CASSRGQGGMEAFF.